Presented here are 10 T cell receptor beta chains from one specimen sequenced in a study of T-cell reconstitution after alpha-beta-depleted transplantation in children. TCRbeta library construction was performed incorporating unique molecular identifiers. TCRdb processed the PCR reads anew with MiXCR; each CDR3 protein has one entry. The sample includes under 400,000 distinct CDR3 sequences, approximately 23% of them seen just once. The source was PBMCs, mostly from graft donor cells, collected 180 days after TCRalphabeta/CD19-depleted stem cell transplant. The source is a male patient younger than 18 who had a stem cell transplant for acute lymphoblastic leukemia, so the T cells may come from the graft donor.

This clonotype turned up a few times. The chain couples TRBV6-5 to TRBJ2-2, with D hard to call. Germline CDR1 reads MNHEY; CDR2 reads SVGAGI. Trimming took 0 bases from V and 0 from J, leaving 5 bases between them. CDR3 length: 15 amino acids. CDR3 nucleotides: TGTGCCAGCAGTTACTCGCGGACGAACACCGGGGAGCTGTTTTTT. Translated: CASSYSRTNTGELFF.

This clonotype was seen a few times. This chain links TRBV12-3 or TRBV12-4 with TRBJ2-7; 11 bases agree with TRBD1. V trimming: 5 bases; J trimming: 6 bases; junction bases outside the gene matches: 6. The CDR3 length is 14 residues. CDR3 loop: CASSPTGTGGEQYF. CDR3 in DNA: TGTGCCAGCAGTCCTACCGGGACAGGGGGCGAGCAGTACTTC.

The chain employs TRBV20-1 and TRBJ1-2, with D unclear. There are 13 residues in the CDR3. Germline CDR1 DFQATT, CDR2 SNEGSKA (reference sequence). V dropped 0 bases and J dropped 8 bases, with 13 bases sitting between them. The CDR3 sequence is CSARDPFFQGYTF. The CDR3 DNA reads as TGCAGTGCTAGAGATCCCTTCTTTCAGGGCTACACCTTC.

J is TRBJ2-3 and V is TRBV5-1, with a possible D match to TRBD1 (6 bases). Trimming shortened V by 0 bases and J by 0 bases, and 11 bases separated the two germline ends. CDR1 is SGHRS, CDR2 YFSETQ, per germline. This CDR3 comprises 16 residues. In nucleotides, the CDR3 is TGCGCCAGCAGCTTGGGCGTAGGGGGTAGCACAGATACGCAGTATTTT. Protein sequence: CASSLGVGGSTDTQYF.

There are many counts of this clonotype. The chain joins TRBV24-1 to TRBJ2-1; 7 bases are shared with TRBD2. This CDR3 spans 16 amino acids. Germline trimming cut 4 bases from V and 9 bases from J; bases unmatched to any gene: 14. Germline V gene sequence: CDR1 KGHDR, CDR2 SFDVKD. The CDR3 coding sequence is TGTGCCACCAGTGACTCTTCTGCGGGAGAGAGGGGTGAGCAGTTCTTC. Its translation is CATSDSSAGERGEQFF.

The chain joins TRBV20-1 to TRBJ2-1, with 14 bases fitting TRBD2. Germline-derived CDR1 and CDR2 are DFQATT and SNEGSKA (reference sequence). Trimming at V came to 5 bases and at J to 5 bases, leaving 5 bases not matched to a gene. The CDR3 is made up of 15 amino acids. CDR3: CSALPGLAGDNEQFF. The DNA of the CDR3 is TGCAGTGCTCTACCGGGACTAGCGGGGGACAATGAGCAGTTCTTC.

The chain is built from TRBV11-3 and TRBJ2-1; 8 nucleotides match TRBD2. The CDR3 runs to 17 residues. Looked up from germline, CDR1 is SGHNT and CDR2 is YENEEA. J lost 1 base, V lost 0 bases, and 5 bases had no gene match. CDR3 in amino acids: CASSLEGGLVSYNEQFF. In DNA, the CDR3 is TGTGCCAGCAGCTTAGAAGGGGGACTAGTGTCCTACAATGAGCAGTTCTTC.

This clonotype was detected a few times. The CDR3 reads CASSLVRRGTGEAFF. The CDR3 DNA follows: TGTGCCAGCAGTTTGGTTAGGCGGGGAACGGGTGAAGCTTTCTTT. The V call is TRBV6-5, the J call TRBJ1-1; D ambiguous. The CDR3 has 15 residues. V lost 4 bases to trimming and J lost 7 bases, with 19 bases between them. CDR1 is MNHEY, CDR2 SVGAGI, per germline.

This clonotype has only a few counts. This rearrangement joins TRBV4-2 to TRBJ2-7, with 7 bases aligning to TRBD1. There are 16 residues in the CDR3. V lost 5 bases to trimming and J lost 0 bases; unmatched junction nucleotides: 10. Germline lookup yields CDR1 LGHNA and CDR2 YNFKEQ. For the CDR3, the DNA is TGTGCCAGCAGCAATGGACAGGCTTTCACCTCCTACGAGCAGTACTTC. This codes for CASSNGQAFTSYEQYF.

In this sample, this clonotype turned up a few times. The chain has TRBV5-1 and TRBJ1-1, with unresolved D. The CDR3 is 15 residues long. V lost 1 base and J 0 bases, leaving 10 bases between the germline ends. Germline CDR1 SGHRS, CDR2 YFSETQ. CDR3 nucleotides: TGCGCCAGCAGCTTGACTGACTTCATGAACACTGAAGCTTTCTTT. Translation gives CASSLTDFMNTEAFF. Full variable domain (remainder filled in from reference TRBV5-1 and TRBJ1-1): KAGVTQTPRYLIKTRGQQVTLSCSPISGHRSVSWYQQTPGQGLQFLFEYFSETQRNKGNFPGRFSGRQFSNSRSEMNVSTLELGDSALYLCASSLTDFMNTEAFFGQGTRLTVV.